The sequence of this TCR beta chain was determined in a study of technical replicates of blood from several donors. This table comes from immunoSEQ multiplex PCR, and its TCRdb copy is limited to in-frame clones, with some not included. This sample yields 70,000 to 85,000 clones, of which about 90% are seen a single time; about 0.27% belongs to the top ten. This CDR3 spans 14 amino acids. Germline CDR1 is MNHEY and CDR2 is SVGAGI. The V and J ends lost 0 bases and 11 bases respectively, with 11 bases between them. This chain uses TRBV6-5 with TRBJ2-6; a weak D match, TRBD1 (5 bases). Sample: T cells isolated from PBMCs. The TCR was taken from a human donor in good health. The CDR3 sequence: CASSYSGQVHVLTF. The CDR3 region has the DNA TGTGCCAGCAGTTACTCGGGGCAGGTCCACGTCCTGACTTTC.